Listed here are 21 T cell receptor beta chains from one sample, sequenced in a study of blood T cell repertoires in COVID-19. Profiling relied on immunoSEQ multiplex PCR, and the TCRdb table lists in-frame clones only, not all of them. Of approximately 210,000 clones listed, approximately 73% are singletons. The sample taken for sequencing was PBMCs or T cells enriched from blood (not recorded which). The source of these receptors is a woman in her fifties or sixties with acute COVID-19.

CDR3 in DNA: TGTGCCAGCAGCGTCAAACCGGGACTAGGCACAGATACGCAGTATTTT. This sequence encodes CASSVKPGLGTDTQYF. The chain carries TRBV9 and TRBJ2-3, with 8 bases that match TRBD2. Germline V gives CDR1 SGDLS, CDR2 YYNGEE. Losses at the gene ends were 2 bases for V and 1 base for J; bases not matched to a gene: 6. This CDR3 comprises 16 residues. Complete variable domain (other parts from reference TRBV9 and TRBJ2-3): DSGVTQTPKHLITATGQRVTLRCSPRSGDLSVYWYQQSLDQGLQFLIQYYNGEERAKGNILERFSAQQFPDLHSELNLSSLELGDSALYFCASSVKPGLGTDTQYFGPGTRLTVL.

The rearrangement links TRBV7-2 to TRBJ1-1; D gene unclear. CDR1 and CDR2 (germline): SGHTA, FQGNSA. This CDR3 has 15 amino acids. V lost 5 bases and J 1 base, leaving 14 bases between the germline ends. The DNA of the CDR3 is TGTGCCAGCAGCCCCCGCCTGCTACCGAACACTGAAGCTTTCTTT. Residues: CASSPRLLPNTEAFF.

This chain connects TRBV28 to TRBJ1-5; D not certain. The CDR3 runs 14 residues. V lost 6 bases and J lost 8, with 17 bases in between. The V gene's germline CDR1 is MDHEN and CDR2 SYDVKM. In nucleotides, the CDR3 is TGTGCCAGCAGCCAAAACGGTCCCACGGAGCCCCAGCATTTT. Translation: CASSQNGPTEPQHF.

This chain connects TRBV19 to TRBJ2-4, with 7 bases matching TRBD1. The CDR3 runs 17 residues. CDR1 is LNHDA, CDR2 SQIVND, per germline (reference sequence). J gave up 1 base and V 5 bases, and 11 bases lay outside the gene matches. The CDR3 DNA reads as TGTGCCAGTAGTGCCCGACAGGGCGGAGCGGCCAAAAACATTCAGTACTTC. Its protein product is CASSARQGGAAKNIQYF.

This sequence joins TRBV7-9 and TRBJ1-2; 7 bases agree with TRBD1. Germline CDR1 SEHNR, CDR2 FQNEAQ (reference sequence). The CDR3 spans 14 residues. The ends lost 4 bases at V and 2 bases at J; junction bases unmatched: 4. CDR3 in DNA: TGTGCCAGCAGCTCCCTGACAGGGAACTATGGCTACACCTTC. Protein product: CASSSLTGNYGYTF.

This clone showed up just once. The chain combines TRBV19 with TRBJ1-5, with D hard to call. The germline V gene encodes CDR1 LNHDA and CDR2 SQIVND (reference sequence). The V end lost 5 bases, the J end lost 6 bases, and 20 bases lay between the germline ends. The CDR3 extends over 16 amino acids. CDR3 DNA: TGTGCCAGTAGTCCCGATGCTCGGAGGAGGGTTCAGCCCCAGCATTTT. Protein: CASSPDARRRVQPQHF.

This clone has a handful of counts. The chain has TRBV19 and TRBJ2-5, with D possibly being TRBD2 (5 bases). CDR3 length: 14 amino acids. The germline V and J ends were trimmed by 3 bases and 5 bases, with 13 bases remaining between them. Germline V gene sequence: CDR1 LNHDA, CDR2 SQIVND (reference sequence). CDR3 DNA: TGTGCCAGTAGTATCGGAGGCAGTCGTGAGACCCAGTACTTC. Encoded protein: CASSIGGSRETQYF.

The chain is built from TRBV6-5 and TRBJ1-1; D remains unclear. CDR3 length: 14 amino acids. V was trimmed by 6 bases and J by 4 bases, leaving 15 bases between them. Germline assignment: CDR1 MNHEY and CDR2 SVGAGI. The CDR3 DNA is TGTGCCAGCAGATGGGAGGGAAGAAGCACTGAAGCTTTCTTT. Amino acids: CASRWEGRSTEAFF.

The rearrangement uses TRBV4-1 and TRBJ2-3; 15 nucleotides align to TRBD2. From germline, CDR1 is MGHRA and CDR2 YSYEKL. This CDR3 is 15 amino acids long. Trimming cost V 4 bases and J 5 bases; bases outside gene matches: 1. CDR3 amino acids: CASSRTSGGEDTQYF. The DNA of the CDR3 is TGCGCCAGCAGCCGGACTAGCGGGGGGGAAGATACGCAGTATTTT.

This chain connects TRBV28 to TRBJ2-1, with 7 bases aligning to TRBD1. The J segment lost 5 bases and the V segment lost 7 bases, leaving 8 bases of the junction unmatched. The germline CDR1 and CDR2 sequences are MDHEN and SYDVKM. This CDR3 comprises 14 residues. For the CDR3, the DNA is TGTGCCAGCATCTCCGGGCAGGGGGACAATGAGCAGTTCTTC. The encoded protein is CASISGQGDNEQFF.

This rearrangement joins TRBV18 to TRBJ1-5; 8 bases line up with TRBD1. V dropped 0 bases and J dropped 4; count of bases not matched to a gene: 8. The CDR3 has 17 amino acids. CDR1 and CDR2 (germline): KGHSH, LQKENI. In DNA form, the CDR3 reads TGTGCCAGCTCACCACCGAGGACAGGGTTCGGGAATCAGCCCCAGCATTTT. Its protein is CASSPPRTGFGNQPQHF.

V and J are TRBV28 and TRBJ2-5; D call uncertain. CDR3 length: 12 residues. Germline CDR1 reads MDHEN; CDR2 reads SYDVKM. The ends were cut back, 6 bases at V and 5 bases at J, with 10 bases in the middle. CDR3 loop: CASRPSGETQYF. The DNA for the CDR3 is TGTGCCAGCAGGCCATCCGGTGAGACCCAGTACTTC.

The CDR3 nucleotides are TGTGCCAGCAGCCCCCGGGGAGGGGTAGCCCATACGCAGTATTTT. Translated: CASSPRGGVAHTQYF. The V and J genes are TRBV9 and TRBJ2-3, with 7 bases lining up with TRBD2. The CDR3 contains 15 residues. Trimming took 4 bases from V and 7 from J; bases not matched to a gene: 12. CDR1 SGDLS and CDR2 YYNGEE come from the germline V gene.

The CDR3 is CASSKINEQFF. The CDR3 DNA sequence: TGTGCCAGCAGCAAAATAAATGAGCAGTTCTTC. V gene TRBV21-1 combines with J gene TRBJ2-1; the D call in the table, TRBD2, was not verified against the DNA. TRBV21-1 corresponds to a pseudogene. CDR3 size: 11 residues.

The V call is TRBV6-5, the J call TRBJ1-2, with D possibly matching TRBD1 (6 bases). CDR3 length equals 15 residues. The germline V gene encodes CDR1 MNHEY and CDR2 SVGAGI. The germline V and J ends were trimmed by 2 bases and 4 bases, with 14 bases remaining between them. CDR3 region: CASSYGSTGAYGYTF. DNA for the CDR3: TGTGCCAGCAGTTACGGATCGACAGGAGCCTATGGCTACACCTTC.

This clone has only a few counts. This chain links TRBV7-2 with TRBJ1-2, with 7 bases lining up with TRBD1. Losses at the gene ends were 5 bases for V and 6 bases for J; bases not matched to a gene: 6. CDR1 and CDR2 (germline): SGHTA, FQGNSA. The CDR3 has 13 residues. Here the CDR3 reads CASSQRGLDGYTF. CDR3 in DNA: TGTGCCAGCAGCCAGAGGGGGCTCGATGGCTACACCTTC.

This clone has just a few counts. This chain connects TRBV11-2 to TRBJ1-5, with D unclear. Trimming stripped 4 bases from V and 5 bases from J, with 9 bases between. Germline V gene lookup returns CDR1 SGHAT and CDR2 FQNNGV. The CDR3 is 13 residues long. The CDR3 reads CASSSNPDQPQHF. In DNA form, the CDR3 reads TGTGCCAGCAGCTCAAATCCAGATCAGCCCCAGCATTTT.

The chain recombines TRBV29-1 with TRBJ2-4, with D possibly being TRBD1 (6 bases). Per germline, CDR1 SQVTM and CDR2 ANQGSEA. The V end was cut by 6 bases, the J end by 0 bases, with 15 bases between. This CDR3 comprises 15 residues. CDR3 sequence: CSVVTGSLAKNIQYF. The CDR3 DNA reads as TGCAGCGTGGTGACAGGTTCTTTAGCCAAAAACATTCAGTACTTC. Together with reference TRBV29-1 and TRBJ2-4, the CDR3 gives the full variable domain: SAVISQKPSRDICQRGTSLTIQCQVDSQVTMMFWYRQQPGQSLTLIATANQGSEATYESGFVIDKFPISRPNLTFSTLTVSNMSPEDSSIYLCSVVTGSLAKNIQYFGAGTRLSVL.

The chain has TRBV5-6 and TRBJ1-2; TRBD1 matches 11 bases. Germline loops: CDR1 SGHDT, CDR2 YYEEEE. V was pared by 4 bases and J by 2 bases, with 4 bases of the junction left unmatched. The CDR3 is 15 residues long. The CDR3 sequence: CASSIWTGGNYGYTF. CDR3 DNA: TGTGCCAGCAGCATTTGGACAGGGGGCAACTATGGCTACACCTTC.

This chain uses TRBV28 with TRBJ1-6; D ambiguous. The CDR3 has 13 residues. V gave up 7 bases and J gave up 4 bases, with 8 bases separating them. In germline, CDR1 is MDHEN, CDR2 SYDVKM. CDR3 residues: CASTSRYNSPLHF. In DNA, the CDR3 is TGTGCCAGCACCTCCCGGTATAATTCACCCCTCCACTTT.

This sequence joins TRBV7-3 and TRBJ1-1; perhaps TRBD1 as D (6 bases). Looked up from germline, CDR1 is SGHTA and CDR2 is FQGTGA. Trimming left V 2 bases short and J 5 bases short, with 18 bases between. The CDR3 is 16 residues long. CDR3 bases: TGTGCCAGCAGCTTATTAGGGGGGGCAGGTTGGACTGAAGCTTTCTTT. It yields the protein CASSLLGGAGWTEAFF.